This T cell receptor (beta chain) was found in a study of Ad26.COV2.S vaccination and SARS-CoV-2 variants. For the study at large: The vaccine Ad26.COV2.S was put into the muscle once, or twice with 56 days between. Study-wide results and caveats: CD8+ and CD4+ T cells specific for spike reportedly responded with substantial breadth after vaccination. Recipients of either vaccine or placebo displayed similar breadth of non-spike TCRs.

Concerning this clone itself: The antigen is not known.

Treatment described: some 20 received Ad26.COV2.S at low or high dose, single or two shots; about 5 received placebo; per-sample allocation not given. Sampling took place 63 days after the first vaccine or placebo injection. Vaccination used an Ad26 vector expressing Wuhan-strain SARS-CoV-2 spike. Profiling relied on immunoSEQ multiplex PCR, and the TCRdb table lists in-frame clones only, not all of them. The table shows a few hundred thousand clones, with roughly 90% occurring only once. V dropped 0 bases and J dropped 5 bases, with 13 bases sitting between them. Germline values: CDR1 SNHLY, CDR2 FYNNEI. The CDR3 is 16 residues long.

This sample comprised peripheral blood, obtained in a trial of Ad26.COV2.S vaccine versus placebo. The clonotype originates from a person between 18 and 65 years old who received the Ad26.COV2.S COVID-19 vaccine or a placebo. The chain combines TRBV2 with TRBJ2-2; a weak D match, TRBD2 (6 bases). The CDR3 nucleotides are TGTGCCAGCAGTGAAGCCGGGGGAGTAGGTACCGGGGAGCTGTTTTTT. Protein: CASSEAGGVGTGELFF.